This TCR beta chain was sequenced for a study of blood T cells in healthy people across ages. This clonotype was counted between two and nine times. A second 7 to 11 cycle PCR used barcoded and J-beta primers. TCRdb called the 5' RACE reads again in MiXCR, with one record for every CDR3 protein. The data show roughly 1,800,000 distinct CDR3 sequences, roughly 52% seen once. The CDR3 has 15 amino acids. V dropped 1 base and J dropped 6 bases, with 13 bases sitting between them. Germline V CDR1 and CDR2: MGHRA, YSYEKL. Each of the donors had roughly 9.4 milliliters of peripheral blood drawn into EDTA-treated Vacutainer tubes. No fewer than 7 million PBMCs went into each sample.

The V and J genes are TRBV4-1 and TRBJ1-5; D is uncertain. Sequencing was carried out using blood. The sequence was collected from a woman in her 40s in good health. The CDR3 sequence is CASSQVSASGQPQHF. The CDR3 DNA sequence: TGCGCCAGCAGCCAAGTTAGTGCCAGCGGTCAGCCCCAGCATTTT.